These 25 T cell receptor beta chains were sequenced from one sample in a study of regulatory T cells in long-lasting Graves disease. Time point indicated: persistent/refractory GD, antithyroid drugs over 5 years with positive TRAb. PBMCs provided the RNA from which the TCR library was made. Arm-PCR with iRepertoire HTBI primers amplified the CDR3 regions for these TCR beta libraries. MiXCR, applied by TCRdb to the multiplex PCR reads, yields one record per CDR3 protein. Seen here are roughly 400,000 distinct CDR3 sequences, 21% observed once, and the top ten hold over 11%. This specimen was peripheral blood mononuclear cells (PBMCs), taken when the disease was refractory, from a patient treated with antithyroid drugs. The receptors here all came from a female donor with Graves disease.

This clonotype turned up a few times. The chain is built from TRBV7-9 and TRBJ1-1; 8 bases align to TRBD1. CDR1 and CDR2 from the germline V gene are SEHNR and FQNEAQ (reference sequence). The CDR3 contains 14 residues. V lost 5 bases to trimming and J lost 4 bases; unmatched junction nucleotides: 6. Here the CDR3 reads CASSPRQGSTEAFF. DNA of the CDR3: TGTGCCAGCAGCCCTCGACAGGGGAGCACTGAAGCTTTCTTT. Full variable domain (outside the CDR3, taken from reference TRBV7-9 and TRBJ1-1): DTGVSQNPRHKITKRGQNVTFRCDPISEHNRLYWYRQTLGQGPEFLTYFQNEAQLEKSRLLSDRFSAERPKGSFSTLEIQRTEQGDSAMYLCASSPRQGSTEAFFGQGTRLTVV.

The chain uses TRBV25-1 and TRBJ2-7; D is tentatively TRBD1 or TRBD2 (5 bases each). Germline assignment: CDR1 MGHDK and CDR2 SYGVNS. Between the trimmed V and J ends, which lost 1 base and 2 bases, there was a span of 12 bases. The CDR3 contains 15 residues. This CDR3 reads CASSESRGAPYEQYF. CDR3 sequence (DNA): TGTGCCAGCAGTGAATCTAGAGGGGCCCCCTACGAGCAGTACTTC.

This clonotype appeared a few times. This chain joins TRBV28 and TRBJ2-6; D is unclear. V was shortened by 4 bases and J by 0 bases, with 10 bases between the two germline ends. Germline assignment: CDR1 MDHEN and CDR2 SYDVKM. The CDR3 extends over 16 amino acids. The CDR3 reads CASSSIGISGANVLTF. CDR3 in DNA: TGTGCCAGCAGTTCAATCGGAATCTCTGGGGCCAACGTCCTGACTTTC.

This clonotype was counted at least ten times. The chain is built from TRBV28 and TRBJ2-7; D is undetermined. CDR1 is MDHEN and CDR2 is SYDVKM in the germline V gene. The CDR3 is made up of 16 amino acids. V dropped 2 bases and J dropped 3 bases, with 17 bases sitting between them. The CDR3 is CASSLGPLAADYEQYF. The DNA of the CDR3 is TGTGCCAGCAGTTTAGGCCCCTTAGCAGCTGACTACGAGCAGTACTTC. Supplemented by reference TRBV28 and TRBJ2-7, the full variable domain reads DVKVTQSSRYLVKRTGEKVFLECVQDMDHENMFWYRQDPGLGLRLIYFSYDVKMKEKGDIPEGYSVSREKKERFSLILESASTNQTSMYLCASSLGPLAADYEQYFGPGTRLTVT.

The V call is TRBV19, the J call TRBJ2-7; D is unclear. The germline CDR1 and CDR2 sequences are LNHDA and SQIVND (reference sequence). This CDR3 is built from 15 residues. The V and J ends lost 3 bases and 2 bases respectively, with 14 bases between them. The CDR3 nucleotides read TGTGCCAGTAGTATCGGGCTGGGCAACCCCTACGAGCAGTACTTC. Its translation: CASSIGLGNPYEQYF.

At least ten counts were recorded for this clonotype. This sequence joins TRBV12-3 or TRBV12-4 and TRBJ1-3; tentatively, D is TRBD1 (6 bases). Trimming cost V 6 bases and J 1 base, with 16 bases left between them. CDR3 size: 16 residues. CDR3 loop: CASSPGQRSSGNTIYF. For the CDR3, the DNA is TGTGCCAGCAGCCCGGGACAAAGATCTTCTGGAAACACCATATATTTT.

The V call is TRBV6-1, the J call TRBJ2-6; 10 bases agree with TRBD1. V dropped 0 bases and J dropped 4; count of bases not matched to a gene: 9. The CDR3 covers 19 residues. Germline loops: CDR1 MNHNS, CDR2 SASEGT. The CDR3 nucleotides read TGTGCCAGCAGTGAAGCGCTGTGGGACAGGGGACCCGGGGCCAACGTCCTGACTTTC. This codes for CASSEALWDRGPGANVLTF.

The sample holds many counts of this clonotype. The CDR3 loop reads CSAQTGDDTEAFF. In DNA form, the CDR3 reads TGCAGTGCCCAAACGGGGGATGACACTGAAGCTTTCTTT. J is TRBJ1-1 and V is TRBV20-1, with D maybe TRBD1 (5 bases). The CDR3 runs to 13 residues. V shed 6 bases and J shed 3 bases, with 14 bases lying between them. Per germline, CDR1 DFQATT and CDR2 SNEGSKA (reference sequence).

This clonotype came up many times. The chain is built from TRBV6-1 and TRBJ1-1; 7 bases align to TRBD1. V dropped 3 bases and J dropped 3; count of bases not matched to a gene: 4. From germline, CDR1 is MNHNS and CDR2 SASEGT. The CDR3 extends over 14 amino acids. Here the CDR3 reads CASSERGQHTEAFF. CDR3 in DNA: TGTGCCAGCAGTGAGAGGGGACAGCACACTGAAGCTTTCTTT.

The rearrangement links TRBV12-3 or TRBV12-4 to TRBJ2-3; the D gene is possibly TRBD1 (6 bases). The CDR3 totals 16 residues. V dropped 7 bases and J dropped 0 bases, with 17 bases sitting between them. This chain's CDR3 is CASKPVSGQSTDTQYF. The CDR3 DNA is TGTGCCAGCAAGCCCGTTTCCGGACAGAGCACAGATACGCAGTATTTT.

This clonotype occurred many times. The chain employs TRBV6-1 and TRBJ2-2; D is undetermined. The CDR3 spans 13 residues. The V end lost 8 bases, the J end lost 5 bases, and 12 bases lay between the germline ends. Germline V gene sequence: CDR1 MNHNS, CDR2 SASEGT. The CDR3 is CASSPGRTGELFF. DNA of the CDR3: TGTGCCAGCTCCCCCGGAAGAACCGGGGAGCTGTTTTTT.

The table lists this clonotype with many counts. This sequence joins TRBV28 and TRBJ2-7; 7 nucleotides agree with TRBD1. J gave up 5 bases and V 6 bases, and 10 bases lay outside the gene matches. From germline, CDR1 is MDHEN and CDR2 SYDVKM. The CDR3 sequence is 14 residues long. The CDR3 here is CASRPQGNTDEQYF. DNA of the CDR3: TGTGCCAGCAGGCCACAGGGGAACACGGACGAGCAGTACTTC.

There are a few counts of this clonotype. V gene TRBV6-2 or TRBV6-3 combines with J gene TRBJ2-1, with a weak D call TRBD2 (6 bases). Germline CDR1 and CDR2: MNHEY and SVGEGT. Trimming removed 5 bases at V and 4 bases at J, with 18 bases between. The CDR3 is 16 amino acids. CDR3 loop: CASSERGTSGYNEQFF. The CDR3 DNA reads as TGTGCCAGCAGTGAACGGGGGACGTCGGGTTACAATGAGCAGTTCTTC.

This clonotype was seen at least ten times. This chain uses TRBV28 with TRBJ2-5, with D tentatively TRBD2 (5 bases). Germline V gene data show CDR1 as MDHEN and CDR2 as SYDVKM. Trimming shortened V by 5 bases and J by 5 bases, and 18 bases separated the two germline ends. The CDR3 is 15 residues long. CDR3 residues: CASSVTGPLAETQYF. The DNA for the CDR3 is TGTGCCAGCAGTGTGACCGGACCGTTAGCGGAGACCCAGTACTTC.

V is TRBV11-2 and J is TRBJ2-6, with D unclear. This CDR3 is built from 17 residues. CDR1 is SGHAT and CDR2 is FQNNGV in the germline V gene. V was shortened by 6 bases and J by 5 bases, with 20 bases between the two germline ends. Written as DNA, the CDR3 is TGTGCCAGCAGTTTCCGCGGAAGGTCATCCTGGGCCAACGTCCTGACTTTC. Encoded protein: CASSFRGRSSWANVLTF.

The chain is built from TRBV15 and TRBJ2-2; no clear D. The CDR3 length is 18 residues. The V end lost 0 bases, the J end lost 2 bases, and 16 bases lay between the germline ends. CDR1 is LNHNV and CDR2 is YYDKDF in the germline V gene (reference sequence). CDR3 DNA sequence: TGTGCCACCAGCAGAGATGGGAAGGCGGTTAGAAACACCGGGGAGCTGTTTTTT. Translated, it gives CATSRDGKAVRNTGELFF.

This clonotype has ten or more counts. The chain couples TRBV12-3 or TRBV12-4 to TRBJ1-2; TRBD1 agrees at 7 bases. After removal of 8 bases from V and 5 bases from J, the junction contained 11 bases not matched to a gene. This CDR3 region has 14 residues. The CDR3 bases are TGTGCCAGCGAGATGAAGGGGGCGGGGTATGGCTACACCTTC. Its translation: CASEMKGAGYGYTF.

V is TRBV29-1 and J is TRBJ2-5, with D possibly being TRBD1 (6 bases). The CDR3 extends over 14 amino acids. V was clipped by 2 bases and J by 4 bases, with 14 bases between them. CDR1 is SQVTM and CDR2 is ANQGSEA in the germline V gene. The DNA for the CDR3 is TGCAGCGTTGAAAGGCAGGGGAGTCGAGAGACCCAGTACTTC. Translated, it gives CSVERQGSRETQYF. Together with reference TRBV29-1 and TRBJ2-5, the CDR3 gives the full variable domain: SAVISQKPSRDICQRGTSLTIQCQVDSQVTMMFWYRQQPGQSLTLIATANQGSEATYESGFVIDKFPISRPNLTFSTLTVSNMSPEDSSIYLCSVERQGSRETQYFGPGTRLLVL.

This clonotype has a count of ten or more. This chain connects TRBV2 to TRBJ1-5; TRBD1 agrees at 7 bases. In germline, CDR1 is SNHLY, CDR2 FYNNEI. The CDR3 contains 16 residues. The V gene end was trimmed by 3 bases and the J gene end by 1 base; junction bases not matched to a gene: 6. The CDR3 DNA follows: TGTGCCAGCAGTGACCAGGGGGGGGGCAGCAATCAGCCCCAGCATTTT. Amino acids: CASSDQGGGSNQPQHF.

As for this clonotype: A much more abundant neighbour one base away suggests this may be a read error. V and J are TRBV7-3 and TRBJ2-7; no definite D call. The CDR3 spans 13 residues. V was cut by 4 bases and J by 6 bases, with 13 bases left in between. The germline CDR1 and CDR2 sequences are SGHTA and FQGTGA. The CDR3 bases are TGTGCCAGCAGCTCACTGGGTTCCGGCGAGCAGTACTTC. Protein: CASSSLGSGEQYF. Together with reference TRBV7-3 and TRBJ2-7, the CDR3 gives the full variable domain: GAGVSQTPSNKVTEKGKYVELRCDPISGHTALYWYRQSLGQGPEFLIYFQGTGAADDSGLPNDRFFAVRPEGSVSTLKIQRTERGDSAVYLCASSSLGSGEQYFGPGTRLTVT.

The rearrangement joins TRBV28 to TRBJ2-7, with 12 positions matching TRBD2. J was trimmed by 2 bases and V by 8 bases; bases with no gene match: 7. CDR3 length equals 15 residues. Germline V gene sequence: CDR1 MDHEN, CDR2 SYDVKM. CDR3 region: CASGPRTSGTYEQYF. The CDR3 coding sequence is TGTGCCAGCGGTCCGAGGACTAGCGGGACCTACGAGCAGTACTTC.

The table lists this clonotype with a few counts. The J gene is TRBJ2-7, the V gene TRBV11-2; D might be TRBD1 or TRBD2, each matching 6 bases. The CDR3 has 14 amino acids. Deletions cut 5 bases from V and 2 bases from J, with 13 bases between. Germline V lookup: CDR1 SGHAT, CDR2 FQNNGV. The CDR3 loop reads CASSRHGGPYEQYF. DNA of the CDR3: TGTGCCAGCAGCCGTCATGGGGGGCCCTACGAGCAGTACTTC.

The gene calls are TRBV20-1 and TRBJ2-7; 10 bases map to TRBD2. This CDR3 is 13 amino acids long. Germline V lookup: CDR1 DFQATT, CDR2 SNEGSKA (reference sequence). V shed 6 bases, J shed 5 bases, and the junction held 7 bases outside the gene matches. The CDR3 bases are TGCAGTGCAGATAGCGGGAGGCTCCACGAGCAGTACTTC. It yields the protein CSADSGRLHEQYF.

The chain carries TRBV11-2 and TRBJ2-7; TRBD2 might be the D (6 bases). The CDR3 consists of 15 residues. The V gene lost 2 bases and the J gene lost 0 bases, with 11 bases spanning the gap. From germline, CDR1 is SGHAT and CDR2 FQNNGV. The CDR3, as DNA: TGTGCCAGCAGCTTATGGGGGGAGGACTCCTACGAGCAGTACTTC. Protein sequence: CASSLWGEDSYEQYF.

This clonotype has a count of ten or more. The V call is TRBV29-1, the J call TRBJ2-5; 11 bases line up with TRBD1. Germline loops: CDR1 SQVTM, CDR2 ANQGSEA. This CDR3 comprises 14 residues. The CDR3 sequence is CSAGTGGDQETQYF. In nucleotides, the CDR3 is TGCAGTGCCGGGACAGGGGGGGACCAAGAGACCCAGTACTTC.